This is a list of T cell receptor beta chains from one sample in a study of T cell responses to AZD1222 COVID-19 vaccine. The data were produced by immunoSEQ multiplex PCR, yet TCRdb's version contains in-frame clones alone and is incomplete. In the table there are more than 95,000 clones, 85% to 95% of which are singletons. Sequences were derived from peripheral blood, sampled 28 days after the second AZD1222 dose. The receptors originated from an adult who received the AZD1222 COVID-19 vaccine. Both conserved end residues are part of each CDR3. The D gene is left open where the match is weak. Some rows have no size entry. The others give once, few or many, or a class for an expanded clone.

D gene	V gene	J gene	clone size	CDR3 protein	CDR3 DNA
-	TRBV11-2	TRBJ2-5	-	CASTVHQSGNQETQYF	TGTGCCAGCACCGTACACCAGTCCGGGAACCAAGAGACCCAGTACTTC
-	TRBV7-8	TRBJ1-4	-	CASSLRPDEKLFF	TGTGCCAGCAGCTTGAGGCCGGATGAAAAACTGTTTTTT
-	TRBV20-1	TRBJ1-1	-	CSASGDTNTEAFF	TGCAGTGCTAGTGGGGACACGAACACTGAAGCTTTCTTT
TRBD1	TRBV29-1	TRBJ2-5	few	CSAGDSQETQYF	TGCAGCGCCGGGGACAGTCAAGAGACCCAGTACTTC
-	TRBV6-5	TRBJ2-1	-	CASGRYYNEQFF	TGTGCCAGTGGACGGTACTACAATGAGCAGTTCTTC
-	TRBV9	TRBJ1-2	-	CASSVGHREIYGYTF	TGTGCCAGCAGCGTAGGTCACAGGGAGATCTATGGCTACACCTTC
-	TRBV15	TRBJ2-1	-	CATSRDLASYEQFF	TGTGCCACCAGCAGAGATCTGGCTAGCTATGAGCAGTTCTTC
TRBD1	TRBV19	TRBJ2-2	-	CASSTLTGGHGELFF	TGTGCCAGTAGTACCCTGACAGGGGGCCACGGGGAGCTGTTTTTT
-	TRBV5-1	TRBJ1-1	-	CASAPGGVLNTEAFF	TGCGCCAGCGCCCCCGGTGGGGTCTTGAACACTGAAGCTTTCTTT
-	TRBV3-1/TRBV3-2	TRBJ2-1	-	CASSHSWNEQFF	TGTGCCAGCAGCCATTCTTGGAATGAGCAGTTCTTC
-	TRBV6-1	TRBJ2-5	once	CASSEGPNTLPETQYF	TGTGCCAGCAGTGAAGGCCCTAACACCCTGCCGGAGACCCAGTACTTC
-	TRBV11-2	TRBJ2-7	-	CASSSATGSYEQYF	TGTGCCAGCAGCTCCGCGACAGGCTCCTACGAGCAGTACTTC
-	TRBV30	TRBJ2-1	-	CAWSWGSNNEQFF	TGTGCCTGGAGTTGGGGGTCCAACAATGAGCAGTTCTTC
-	TRBV18	TRBJ1-2	once	CASSPYGDNYGYTF	TGTGCCAGCTCACCATACGGGGACAACTATGGCTACACCTTC
-	TRBV18	TRBJ2-5	-	CASSPQGRETQYF	TGTGCCAGCTCTCCCCAGGGTCGGGAGACCCAGTACTTC
-	TRBV10-3	TRBJ1-1	once	CAISAGTLVNTEAFF	TGTGCCATCAGTGCCGGGACACTAGTGAACACTGAAGCTTTCTTT
TRBD1	TRBV28	TRBJ1-6	-	CASRPQGAKNSPLHF	TGTGCCAGCAGGCCACAGGGGGCAAAGAATTCACCCCTCCACTTT
-	TRBV6-5	TRBJ2-7	-	CASTRDSENTYEQYF	TGTGCCAGCACCCGTGACAGCGAGAACACCTACGAGCAGTACTTC
-	TRBV5-4	TRBJ1-5	-	CAPPGRENQPQHF	TGTGCCCCCCCCGGGAGGGAAAATCAGCCCCAGCATTTT
-	TRBV7-2	TRBJ2-6	once	CASSFYGANVLTF	TGTGCCAGCAGCTTCTATGGGGCCAACGTCCTGACTTTC
-	TRBV5-1	TRBJ2-7	-	CASSFLDEQYF	TGCGCCAGCAGTTTCCTGGACGAGCAGTACTTC
-	TRBV7-8	TRBJ2-5	-	CASSTDQETQYF	TGTGCCAGCAGCACCGACCAAGAGACCCAGTACTTC
TRBD2	TRBV9	TRBJ2-1	-	CASSPRGLAGGDEQFF	TGTGCCAGCAGCCCCCGGGGACTAGCGGGAGGGGATGAGCAGTTCTTC
TRBD1	TRBV28	TRBJ1-1	once	CASSSGTVNTEAFF	TGTGCCAGCAGTTCCGGGACAGTGAACACTGAAGCTTTCTTT
-	TRBV5-5	TRBJ1-4	-	CASSQGPFEYEKLFF	TGTGCCAGCAGCCAAGGGCCCTTTGAGTACGAAAAACTGTTTTTT
-	TRBV18	TRBJ1-4	-	CASSLNARQSNEKLFF	TGTGCCAGCTCACTTAACGCCCGACAGTCTAATGAAAAACTGTTTTTT
TRBD2	TRBV30	TRBJ2-5	-	CAWSVLAAETQYF	TGTGCCTGGAGTGTACTAGCGGCAGAGACCCAGTACTTC
-	TRBV27	TRBJ1-1	-	CASSYSPNTEAFF	TGTGCCAGCAGTTATTCGCCGAACACTGAAGCTTTCTTT
TRBD1	TRBV30	TRBJ2-3	few	CAWAPWDRRSTDTQYF	TGTGCCTGGGCCCCCTGGGACAGGCGCAGCACAGATACGCAGTATTTT
-	TRBV10-3	TRBJ1-6	-	CAISEPNSPLHF	TGTGCCATCAGCGAGCCTAATTCACCCCTCCACTTT
TRBD2	TRBV9	TRBJ2-1	-	CASSSAGGRAYNEQFF	TGTGCCAGCAGCTCCGCCGGCGGGAGGGCTTACAATGAGCAGTTCTTC
-	TRBV5-4	TRBJ2-2	-	CASSLLGELFF	TGTGCCAGCAGCTTGTTAGGGGAGCTGTTTTTT
-	TRBV9	TRBJ2-3	-	CASSAQGGPQYF	TGTGCCAGCAGCGCACAAGGAGGGCCGCAGTATTTT
-	TRBV24-1	TRBJ1-2	-	CATSGIGTDQFYGYTF	TGTGCCACCAGTGGAATTGGGACGGACCAATTCTATGGCTACACCTTC
TRBD1	TRBV3-1/TRBV3-2	TRBJ2-5	-	CASSHRTGLEGETQYF	TGTGCCAGCAGCCACAGGACAGGTCTTGAGGGGGAGACCCAGTACTTC
-	TRBV19	TRBJ1-3	-	CASSPPSGTGNTIYF	TGTGCCAGTAGTCCTCCCTCCGGTACTGGAAACACCATATATTTT
TRBD1	TRBV11-2	TRBJ1-4	-	CASSSGQGNEKLFF	TGTGCCAGCAGCTCAGGACAGGGAAATGAAAAACTGTTTTTT
TRBD1	TRBV5-5	TRBJ1-4	-	CASSTPDRGQEKLFF	TGTGCCAGCAGCACACCGGACAGGGGGCAAGAAAAACTGTTTTTT
TRBD2	TRBV13	TRBJ2-7	once	CASSTRLAGGYEQYF	TGTGCCAGCAGCACCCGACTAGCGGGAGGGTACGAGCAGTACTTC
TRBD2	TRBV7-8	TRBJ2-1	-	CASSLGLAGGTYNEQFF	TGTGCCAGCAGCTTAGGACTAGCGGGAGGGACCTACAATGAGCAGTTCTTC
TRBD2	TRBV6-2/TRBV6-3	TRBJ2-3	-	CASSYSLAGDTQYF	TGTGCCAGCAGTTACTCGCTAGCGGGAGATACGCAGTATTTT
TRBD1	TRBV18	TRBJ1-1	-	CASSPTTGEGEAFF	TGTGCCAGCTCTCCTACTACAGGGGAGGGCGAAGCTTTCTTT
TRBD1	TRBV28	TRBJ1-3	-	CASSSPGQEGNTIYF	TGTGCCAGCAGTTCACCGGGACAGGAGGGAAACACCATATATTTT
-	TRBV27	TRBJ1-5	-	CATRGGERGNQPQHF	TGTGCCACCCGGGGAGGGGAACGGGGCAATCAGCCCCAGCATTTT
TRBD2	TRBV24-1	TRBJ2-1	once	CATSDLSSGSSYNEQFF	TGTGCCACCAGTGATTTGTCTAGCGGGAGCTCCTACAATGAGCAGTTCTTC
TRBD2	TRBV9	TRBJ2-2	-	CASSVAGLAEGNTGELFF	TGTGCCAGCAGCGTAGCAGGACTAGCGGAAGGGAACACCGGGGAGCTGTTTTTT
-	TRBV2	TRBJ1-6	-	CASILASGSSYNSPLHF	TGTGCCAGCATCCTCGCCTCAGGGAGCTCCTATAATTCACCCCTCCACTTT
TRBD1	TRBV11-2	TRBJ2-1	-	CASSFGTGLENEQFF	TGTGCCAGCAGCTTCGGGACAGGTTTAGAAAATGAGCAGTTCTTC
-	TRBV9	TRBJ1-5	-	CASSSEGGVQPQHF	TGTGCCAGCAGTTCAGAGGGGGGCGTTCAGCCCCAGCATTTT
TRBD2	TRBV28	TRBJ2-1	-	CASSRTSGNNEQFF	TGTGCCAGCAGCCGGACTAGCGGAAACAATGAGCAGTTCTTC
TRBD1	TRBV2	TRBJ2-7	-	CASSSGQEVQYF	TGTGCCAGCAGTTCCGGACAGGAGGTACAGTACTTC
-	TRBV6-6	TRBJ1-3	-	CASTPGGANSGNTIYF	TGTGCCAGCACCCCCGGGGGGGCGAACTCTGGAAACACCATATATTTT
-	TRBV6-5	TRBJ1-3	-	CASSRGGDGGNTIYF	TGTGCCAGCAGTCGGGGGGGGGACGGAGGAAACACCATATATTTT
TRBD2	TRBV29-1	TRBJ2-5	-	CSVVTSGSLAETQYF	TGCAGCGTTGTTACTAGCGGCTCACTAGCAGAGACCCAGTACTTC
-	TRBV7-9	TRBJ1-2	-	CASSLEPHYGYTF	TGTGCCAGCAGCTTAGAACCCCACTATGGCTACACCTTC
TRBD2	TRBV5-1	TRBJ2-1	-	CASSLGIAGNLWNEQFF	TGCGCCAGCAGCTTGGGGATAGCGGGGAACCTTTGGAATGAGCAGTTCTTC
-	TRBV27	TRBJ2-7	few	CASRPNARYEQYF	TGTGCCAGCAGGCCTAACGCACGCTACGAGCAGTACTTC